These 10 T cell receptor beta chains were all obtained from the same sample, sequenced in a study of CD8 T cells in Susac syndrome (dated by TCRdb to the late 2010s). Library preparation used the immunoSEQ multiplex PCR assay. RNA was extracted with the RNeasy kit and roughly 0.45 to 1 ug was reverse transcribed using random hexamers. TCRdb's own reprocessing of the public reads used fastp at Q25 and MiXCR and kept productive beta chains. Under each unique CDR3 protein, matching rows form one entry showing the most common genes and DNA. A total of more than 150,000 distinct CDR3 sequences appear in this sample, about 93% of them only once. The top ten clones comprise around 0.14% of the sample. The sequenced sample was CD4+ T cells from PBMCs. All receptors derive from a human donor in good health.

The table lists this clonotype with a few counts. The rearrangement uses TRBV7-2 and TRBJ2-2; D gene unclear. Germline values: CDR1 SGHTA, CDR2 FQGNSA. Trimming stripped 6 bases from V and 7 bases from J, with 15 bases between. The CDR3 runs 14 residues. The DNA of the CDR3 is TGTGCCAGCAGGTTATCGGGCGCGGACGGGGAGCTGTTTTTT. It encodes CASRLSGADGELFF.

The CDR3 spells CSVAGVGEKLFF. The CDR3 DNA reads TGCAGCGTTGCAGGGGTCGGAGAAAAACTGTTTTTT. The chain combines TRBV29-1 with TRBJ1-4; possible D gene TRBD1, 6 bases. CDR3 size: 12 residues. Trimming left V 4 bases short and J 8 bases short, with 11 bases between. Germline V gene data show CDR1 as SQVTM and CDR2 as ANQGSEA. The complete variable domain, with remaining parts taken from reference TRBV29-1 and TRBJ1-4, reads SAVISQKPSRDICQRGTSLTIQCQVDSQVTMMFWYRQQPGQSLTLIATANQGSEATYESGFVIDKFPISRPNLTFSTLTVSNMSPEDSSIYLCSVAGVGEKLFFGSGTQLSVL.

The CDR3 region has the DNA TGTGCCAGCAGCCGCCGGGACAGGGAAGCTTTCTTT. It is translated as CASSRRDREAFF. The rearrangement links TRBV6-2 or TRBV6-3 to TRBJ1-1; 8 nucleotides match TRBD1. There are 12 residues in the CDR3. Looked up from germline, CDR1 is MNHEY and CDR2 is SVGEGT. After removal of 6 bases from V and 8 bases from J, the junction contained 5 bases not matched to a gene.

The rearrangement uses TRBV29-1 and TRBJ2-7; D gene ambiguous. V lost 4 bases, J lost 7 bases, and 8 bases lay in between. This CDR3 spans 10 amino acids. Per germline, CDR1 SQVTM and CDR2 ANQGSEA. The CDR3 region is CSVVVTEQYF. The CDR3, as DNA: TGCAGCGTTGTCGTAACGGAGCAGTACTTC.

The chain combines TRBV29-1 with TRBJ2-3, with TRBD1 matching over 9 bases. Germline V gene lookup returns CDR1 SQVTM and CDR2 ANQGSEA. With V trimmed by 7 bases and J by 8 bases, 13 bases remained unmatched. This CDR3 has 14 residues. CDR3 protein: CSGGDRGELGTQYF. The CDR3 nucleotides are TGCAGCGGGGGTGACAGGGGGGAATTGGGTACGCAGTATTTT.

V is TRBV20-1 and J is TRBJ1-5; D is uncertain. CDR1 is DFQATT and CDR2 is SNEGSKA in the germline V gene (reference sequence). V dropped 5 bases and J dropped 3 bases, with 14 bases sitting between them. CDR3 size: 14 residues. Here the CDR3 DNA reads TGCAGTGCTGGGCGCCGGGCCCCCAATCAGCCCCAGCATTTT. Amino acids: CSAGRRAPNQPQHF.

V and J are TRBV20-1 and TRBJ2-3; D is unresolved. V lost 4 bases, J lost 1 base, and 6 bases lay in between. The CDR3 has 12 residues. Germline-derived CDR1 and CDR2 are DFQATT and SNEGSKA (reference sequence). Here the CDR3 reads CSAIPGTDTQYF. In DNA form, the CDR3 reads TGCAGTGCTATTCCGGGCACAGATACGCAGTATTTT.

The chain joins TRBV2 to TRBJ1-5; D is possibly TRBD1 (6 bases). This CDR3 has 14 residues. V dropped 3 bases and J dropped 6 bases, with 12 bases sitting between them. Germline V gene lookup returns CDR1 SNHLY and CDR2 FYNNEI. CDR3 sequence (DNA): TGTGCCAGCAGTGATCCAGCAGGGGTTCAGCCCCAGCATTTT. This translates into CASSDPAGVQPQHF.

The V call is TRBV10-3, the J call TRBJ1-1, with a tentative D call TRBD1 (5 bases). The CDR3 covers 12 residues. Germline V gene sequence: CDR1 ENHRY, CDR2 SYGVKD. V lost 5 bases and J lost 6, with 10 bases in between. The CDR3 loop reads CAISMGTSEAFF. In nucleotides, the CDR3 is TGTGCCATCAGTATGGGGACGTCTGAAGCTTTCTTT.

The chain uses TRBV4-3 and TRBJ2-3; D might be TRBD1 or TRBD2, each matching 6 bases. Trimming took 5 bases from V and 0 from J, leaving 15 bases between them. Germline lookup yields CDR1 LGHNA and CDR2 YSLEER. This CDR3 has 16 residues. CDR3: CASSYGGSPSTDTQYF. The CDR3 nucleotides are TGCGCCAGCAGCTACGGGGGCTCGCCTAGCACAGATACGCAGTATTTT.